What follows is one T cell receptor beta chain and its context. Only a few counts were recorded for this clone. Which antigen it targets is not known. At one end the junction does not follow the germline gene, possibly because of a read error. The sample comes from a study of vaccination effects on CD4 cells after COVID-19 (dated by TCRdb to 2022 to 2024). The study in broad terms: In the ViraFEST assay, PBMC were stimulated with viral peptide pools, and TCR sequencing was then used to find antigen-specific CD4+ T cell clonotypes based on their expansion. Each well held roughly 2.2 million PBMC cultured in IMDM containing approximately 5% human AB serum, roughly 9.9 IU/ml IL-2 and gentamicin, along with 8 to 10 ug/ml peptides. The study compared SARS-CoV-2 spike-specific CD4+ TCR repertoires before and after mRNA vaccination in COVID-19 convalescent patients and infection-naive vaccine recipients. The full study included roughly 10 COVID-19 convalescent patients and several SARS-CoV-2-naive healthy vaccine recipients. Each participant got two doses of an mRNA SARS-CoV-2 vaccine, either BNT162b2 or mRNA-1273. In the study, cultures from other donors were sequenced using the Oncomine TCR Beta short-read assay on an Illumina iSeq 100. What the work shows at the level of the full study, not this receptor alone: In healthy vaccine recipients, vaccine-induced clones were almost all SARS-CoV-2 mono-reactive, with only 1 of 255 cross-reactive with common cold coronaviruses. Marked clonal contraction was observed in both infection-induced and vaccine-induced clones at late post-vaccination timepoints, consistent with waning T cell responses. The study was limited by a small number of convalescent patients, and early post-infection timepoints were lacking.

The CDR3 contains 13 residues, cysteine and phenylalanine counted. Just CDR3 DNA is preserved here, 39 bases in frame from base 1. According to the germline V gene (reference sequence), CDR1 reads SEHNR and CDR2 reads FQNEAQ. The method was the immunoSEQ multiplex PCR assay. DNA from the cultured, isolated CD4+ T cells was subjected to TCR beta CDR3 sequencing. As for the original processing: Non-productive TCR sequences were removed, reads were trimmed to the CDR3 region, and CDR3s of at least 7 amino acids were retained. The MANAFEST web app was used to identify antigen-specific clonotypes by comparing expansion in peptide wells with expansion in reference cultures. To count as positive, a clone had to show expansion at FDR<0.05 compared with the reference and with all other wells, an odds ratio above 5, and a frequency above 0.1% in two replicate wells. Cross-reactive clonotypes were defined as significantly expanded in SARS-CoV-2 spike wells and in at least one common cold coronavirus spike condition. CDR3 similarity was assessed by Levenshtein distance with the stringdist R package, and unrooted trees were built with ape in R 3.6.1. Not all clones reach the TCRdb copy of this immuneACCESS table, which keeps in-frame sequences only. Checked studies attribute under half of the gap to unresolved V genes and leave the rest unexplained. V, J and clone size derive from that table, while D and trimming were established from the DNA sequence. The sample includes under 60,000 clones, with 65% to 80% observed a single time. Of the sample, 4.5% to 7% is held by the ten largest clones.

After about 9 days of culture, CD4+ T cells were isolated with the EasySep CD4+ T cell isolation kit. None of the healthy vaccine recipients had a prior SARS-CoV-2 infection, which was confirmed by nucleocapsid antibody tests that came back negative both before and after vaccination. On days 3 and 7, half of the culture medium was replaced with fresh IL-2-containing medium. Each peptide stimulation condition was cultured in triplicate wells unless otherwise noted. PBMC were separated from whole blood using Ficoll-Paque Plus gradient centrifugation and were then either cryopreserved at -140C or used fresh. Genomic DNA was extracted from cultured CD4+ T cells with the QIAamp micro DNA kit.

This material consisted of CD4+ T cells from PBMCs cultured without peptide, taken before COVID-19 vaccination. Rearrangement joined TRBV7-9 to TRBJ1-3; confidence is insufficient to name the D gene. This TCR was recovered from a human donor who received a COVID-19 vaccine. In nucleotide form, the sequence is TGTGCCAGCAGCGATACCATTGGAGACACCATATATTTT. The translation is CASSDTIGDTIYF.